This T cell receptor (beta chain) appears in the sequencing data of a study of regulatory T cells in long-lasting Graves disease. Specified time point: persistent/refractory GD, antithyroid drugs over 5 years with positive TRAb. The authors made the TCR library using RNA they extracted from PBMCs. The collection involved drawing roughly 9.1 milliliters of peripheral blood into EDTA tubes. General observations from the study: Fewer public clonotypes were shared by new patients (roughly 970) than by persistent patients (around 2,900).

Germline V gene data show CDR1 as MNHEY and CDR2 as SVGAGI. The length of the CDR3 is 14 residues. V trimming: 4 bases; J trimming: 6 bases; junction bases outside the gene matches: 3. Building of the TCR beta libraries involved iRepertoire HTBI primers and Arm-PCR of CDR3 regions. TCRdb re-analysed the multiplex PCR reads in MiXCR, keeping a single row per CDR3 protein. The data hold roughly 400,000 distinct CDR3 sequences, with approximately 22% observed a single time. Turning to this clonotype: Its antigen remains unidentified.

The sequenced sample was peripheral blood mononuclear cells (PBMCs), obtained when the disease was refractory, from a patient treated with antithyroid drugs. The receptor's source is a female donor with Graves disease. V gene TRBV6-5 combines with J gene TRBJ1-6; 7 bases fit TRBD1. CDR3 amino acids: CASSSDRFNSPLHF. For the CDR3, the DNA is TGTGCCAGCAGTTCGGACAGGTTTAATTCACCCCTCCACTTT.